These 9 T cell receptor beta chains were sequenced from one sample in a study of T cell responses to AZD1222 COVID-19 vaccine. TCRdb's copy holds only in-frame clones and misses some; the assay was immunoSEQ multiplex PCR. Among about 130,000 clones, 70% to 90% were seen once, and the ten largest hold around 22%. The sequencing here drew on peripheral blood, taken on day 0 of AZD1222 vaccination. The receptors originated from an adult in good health.

V gene TRBV3-1 (or the pseudogene TRBV3-2) combines with J gene TRBJ1-2; 9 bases fit TRBD1. Germline V CDR1 and CDR2: LGHDT, YNNKEL (reference sequence). The CDR3 has 14 residues. Trimming at V came to 3 bases and at J to 8 bases, leaving 7 bases not matched to a gene. The CDR3 DNA sequence: TGTGCCAGCAGCCATTCACAGGGGGCAGGCGGCTACACCTTC. Residues: CASSHSQGAGGYTF.

This chain links TRBV7-8 with TRBJ1-6; the D gene is possibly TRBD1 (5 bases). Per the germline V gene, CDR1 is SGHVS and CDR2 is FQNEAQ. V was shortened by 5 bases and J by 0 bases, with 20 bases between the two germline ends. The CDR3 loop spans 19 amino acids. The CDR3 sequence: CASSPLPGRASSYNSPLHF. In DNA form, the CDR3 reads TGTGCCAGCAGCCCTTTACCGGGACGGGCTAGCTCCTATAATTCACCCCTCCACTTT. Looking up the rest from reference TRBV7-8 and TRBJ1-6 gives the full variable domain: GAGVSQSPRYKVAKRGQDVALRCDPISGHVSLFWYQQALGQGPEFLTYFQNEAQLDKSGLPSDRFFAERPEGSVSTLKIQRTQQEDSAVYLCASSPLPGRASSYNSPLHFGNGTRLTVT.

CDR3 loop: CASSLGGQGSNEKLFF. The CDR3 region has the DNA TGTGCCAGCAGCTTAGGGGGCCAGGGAAGTAATGAAAAACTGTTTTTT. The V call is TRBV7-2, the J call TRBJ1-4; tentative D call: TRBD1 (5 bases). CDR1 is SGHTA, CDR2 FQGNSA, per germline. The CDR3 consists of 16 residues. V was trimmed by 1 base and J by 4 bases, leaving 13 bases between them.

J is TRBJ2-1 and V is TRBV19, with D tentatively TRBD1 (6 bases). CDR3 size: 20 residues. From germline, CDR1 is LNHDA and CDR2 SQIVND (reference sequence). V was cut by 3 bases and J by 8 bases, with 32 bases left in between. The CDR3 loop is CASSILKKTVMNGGGHEQFF. The DNA of the CDR3 is TGTGCCAGTAGTATCCTTAAAAAGACGGTAATGAATGGGGGCGGCCATGAGCAGTTCTTC.

The V gene is TRBV4-3, the J gene TRBJ2-7; no definite D call. The germline V and J ends were trimmed by 0 bases and 2 bases, with 11 bases remaining between them. In germline, CDR1 is LGHNA, CDR2 YSLEER. The CDR3 extends over 15 amino acids. The CDR3 nucleotides are TGCGCCAGCAGCCAAGATTGGCAGGCTACCTACGAGCAGTACTTC. Its translation: CASSQDWQATYEQYF.

This clone was counted only a few times. The V gene is TRBV4-3, the J gene TRBJ2-3; maybe TRBD2 (6 bases). The germline gives CDR1 LGHNA, CDR2 YSLEER. There are 15 residues in the CDR3. V was cut by 1 base and J by 3 bases, with 11 bases left in between. The CDR3 protein is CASSQVMGGTDTQYF. CDR3 bases: TGCGCCAGCAGCCAAGTAATGGGAGGAACAGATACGCAGTATTTT.

In nucleotides, the CDR3 is TGTGCCAGCAGTTTACGGGCTGGAGATGGCTACACCTTC. Translation: CASSLRAGDGYTF. The chain combines TRBV12-3 or TRBV12-4 with TRBJ1-2, with D hard to call. Trimming left V 2 bases short and J 6 bases short, with 10 bases between. The CDR3 consists of 13 residues.

The rearrangement links TRBV27 to TRBJ1-3; tentative D call: TRBD1 (6 bases). Trimming took 5 bases from V and 4 from J, leaving 15 bases between them. The CDR3 sequence is 15 residues long. Germline values: CDR1 MNHEY, CDR2 SMNVEV (reference sequence). CDR3 region: CASSLRQGYGNTIYF. The CDR3, as DNA: TGTGCCAGCAGTCTTCGGCAGGGGTACGGAAACACCATATATTTT.

The chain employs TRBV28 and TRBJ1-1; perhaps TRBD1 as D (5 bases). The germline CDR1 and CDR2 sequences are MDHEN and SYDVKM. The CDR3 is 17 amino acids. Deletions cut 3 bases from V and 0 bases from J, with 17 bases between. The CDR3 DNA follows: TGTGCCAGCAGTTTCAGTTTACGGGAGGGGCTGAACACTGAAGCTTTCTTT. This gives the protein CASSFSLREGLNTEAFF. Filled out from reference TRBV28 and TRBJ1-1, the complete variable domain reads DVKVTQSSRYLVKRTGEKVFLECVQDMDHENMFWYRQDPGLGLRLIYFSYDVKMKEKGDIPEGYSVSREKKERFSLILESASTNQTSMYLCASSFSLREGLNTEAFFGQGTRLTVV.